Shown below are 29 T cell receptor beta chains from a single sample sequenced in a study of blood T cell repertoires in COVID-19. Sequencing used immunoSEQ multiplex PCR; TCRdb keeps in-frame clones, though not all of them. The data contain about 170,000 clones, about 80% of them seen just once; the ten biggest clones take up around 2%. The sample consisted of peripheral blood. These receptors were collected from a woman aged 80 or over with acute or convalescent COVID-19.

The chain is built from TRBV18 and TRBJ1-3; D gene uncertain. Germline assignment: CDR1 KGHSH and CDR2 LQKENI. The CDR3 length is 14 residues. V lost 2 bases to trimming and J lost 3 bases, with 8 bases between them. The CDR3 region has the DNA TGTGCCAGCTCACCAGAGTGGTTTGGAAACACCATATATTTT. Protein product: CASSPEWFGNTIYF.

The gene calls are TRBV6-5 and TRBJ1-1, with TRBD1 identical over 9 bases. V gave up 8 bases and J gave up 10 bases; unmatched junction bases: 5. The CDR3 sequence is 11 residues long. Per germline, CDR1 MNHEY and CDR2 SVGAGI. The CDR3 nucleotides read TGTGCCAGCGGCGGACAGGGGAGAGCTTTCTTT. This codes for CASGGQGRAFF.

The J gene is TRBJ2-3, the V gene TRBV10-2, with TRBD2 identical over 7 bases. The length of the CDR3 is 13 residues. Germline CDR1 is WSHSY and CDR2 is SAAADI. With 9 bases clipped from V and 1 base from J, the junction kept 4 bases outside the gene matches. CDR3 nucleotides: TGCGCCAGTGGCGCGGGGGGCACAGATACGCAGTATTTT. This translates into CASGAGGTDTQYF.

The chain employs TRBV4-2 and TRBJ1-2; no definite D call. The CDR3 runs to 16 residues. V was shortened by 0 bases and J by 0 bases, with 11 bases between the two germline ends. Germline CDR1 is LGHNA and CDR2 is YNFKEQ. The CDR3 region is CASSQEAGGSNYGYTF. In DNA form, the CDR3 reads TGTGCCAGCAGCCAAGAGGCAGGAGGTTCTAACTATGGCTACACCTTC.

This clone was counted a few times. The J gene is TRBJ2-5, the V gene TRBV5-4; D perhaps matches TRBD1 (6 bases). The germline CDR1 and CDR2 sequences are SGHNT and YYREEE (reference sequence). The length of the CDR3 is 15 residues. The V end lost 1 base, the J end lost 5 bases, and 15 bases lay between the germline ends. CDR3 coding DNA: TGTGCCAGCAGCTTGCCCCCCGGCCAGGGGGAGACCCAGTACTTC. Translating gives CASSLPPGQGETQYF.

The chain is built from TRBV18 and TRBJ1-1; 9 bases match TRBD1. There are 13 residues in the CDR3. Germline CDR1 KGHSH, CDR2 LQKENI. V was clipped by 4 bases and J by 3 bases; unmatched bases: 0. CDR3 sequence: CASSRTGDTEAFF. The DNA for the CDR3 is TGTGCCAGCTCACGGACAGGGGACACTGAAGCTTTCTTT.

This chain uses TRBV7-8 with TRBJ2-6; 13 bases align to TRBD2. J was trimmed by 2 bases and V by 6 bases; bases with no gene match: 10. This CDR3 spans 19 amino acids. Germline CDR1 is SGHVS and CDR2 is FQNEAQ. The CDR3, as DNA: TGTGCCAGCAGTTCCCAGGAGGGACTAGCGGGACCTGGGGCCAACGTCCTGACTTTC. It translates to CASSSQEGLAGPGANVLTF.

V and J are TRBV3-1 (or the pseudogene TRBV3-2) and TRBJ1-6; TRBD1 might be the D (6 bases). V was trimmed by 4 bases and J by 7 bases, leaving 17 bases between them. Germline lookup yields CDR1 LGHDT and CDR2 YNNKEL (reference sequence). CDR3 size: 16 residues. The CDR3 region is CASSLRGGVGNSPLHF. CDR3 in DNA: TGTGCCAGCAGCCTAAGAGGGGGGGTTGGGAATTCACCCCTCCACTTT.

The gene calls are TRBV24-1 and TRBJ2-2; the match to TRBD1 covers 10 bases. The CDR3 sequence is 14 residues long. V was clipped by 8 bases and J by 5 bases; unmatched bases: 4. Germline V lookup: CDR1 KGHDR, CDR2 SFDVKD. The CDR3 protein is CATKGTGETGELFF. The DNA of the CDR3 is TGTGCCACCAAGGGGACAGGGGAGACCGGGGAGCTGTTTTTT.

This clone turned up a few times. The chain is built from TRBV19 and TRBJ2-1; 8 nucleotides align to TRBD2. Trimming took 5 bases from V and 1 from J; bases not matched to a gene: 4. The CDR3 totals 15 residues. Germline V gene sequence: CDR1 LNHDA, CDR2 SQIVND (reference sequence). This CDR3 reads CASSLLAVSYNEQFF. The CDR3 nucleotides are TGTGCCAGTAGTCTACTAGCGGTTTCCTACAATGAGCAGTTCTTC. The full variable domain, completed using reference TRBV19 and TRBJ2-1, is DGGITQSPKYLFRKEGQNVTLSCEQNLNHDAMYWYRQDPGQGLRLIYYSQIVNDFQKGDIAEGYSVSREKKESFPLTVTSAQKNPTAFYLCASSLLAVSYNEQFFGPGTRLTVL.

The chain combines TRBV9 with TRBJ2-1; 7 bases fit TRBD1. The CDR3 loop spans 15 amino acids. Germline V gives CDR1 SGDLS, CDR2 YYNGEE. After removal of 3 bases from V and 9 bases from J, the junction contained 12 bases not matched to a gene. CDR3 DNA: TGTGCCAGCAGCGCTTGGCTACAGGGGATCAGTGAGCAGTTCTTC. Protein product: CASSAWLQGISEQFF.

The V and J genes are TRBV19 and TRBJ1-5, with D hard to call. The V gene lost 2 bases and the J gene lost 5 bases, with 7 bases spanning the gap. The CDR3 spans 13 residues. Germline V lookup: CDR1 LNHDA, CDR2 SQIVND (reference sequence). CDR3 in DNA: TGTGCCAGTAGTATAAAAAGAGATCAGCCCCAGCATTTT. Residues: CASSIKRDQPQHF.

The chain recombines TRBV19 with TRBJ1-6; no reliable D call. Germline lookup yields CDR1 LNHDA and CDR2 SQIVND (reference sequence). V shed 5 bases and J shed 7 bases, with 18 bases lying between them. The CDR3 sequence is 16 residues long. CDR3 in amino acids: CASSGLMGRENSPLHF. The CDR3 DNA is TGTGCCAGTAGTGGCTTAATGGGCCGTGAGAATTCACCCCTCCACTTT.

The rearrangement joins TRBV30 to TRBJ2-1; D gene uncertain. The CDR3 is made up of 12 amino acids. Germline-derived CDR1 and CDR2 are GTSNPN and SVGIG (reference sequence). Deletions cut 0 bases from V and 5 bases from J, with 5 bases between. For the CDR3, the DNA is TGTGCCTGGAGTGTATCTCACAATGAGCAGTTCTTC. Translation: CAWSVSHNEQFF.

The chain has TRBV4-1 and TRBJ2-5, with 8 positions matching TRBD2. The CDR3 has 18 residues. The trim removed 0 bases at V and 1 base at J, leaving 10 bases unmatched. Germline loops: CDR1 MGHRA, CDR2 YSYEKL. The CDR3 DNA reads as TGCGCCAGCAGCCAAGAATCGGGAGCTAGCGGGCCCCAAGAGACCCAGTACTTC. The encoded protein is CASSQESGASGPQETQYF.

This clone was detected once. This chain connects TRBV3-1 (or the pseudogene TRBV3-2) to TRBJ1-4; 8 bases fit TRBD1. This CDR3 spans 15 amino acids. V was clipped by 2 bases and J by 10 bases; unmatched bases: 9. From germline, CDR1 is LGHDT and CDR2 YNNKEL (reference sequence). The CDR3 spells CASSQRGQGEGKLFF. CDR3 coding DNA: TGTGCCAGCAGCCAAAGAGGACAGGGAGAAGGAAAACTGTTTTTT.

CDR3 in DNA: TGTGCCAGCAGCCCCACGATATCAGGGGTGCAGTACTTC. Protein: CASSPTISGVQYF. This chain joins TRBV7-2 and TRBJ2-7, with a possible D match to TRBD1 (6 bases). Looked up from germline, CDR1 is SGHTA and CDR2 is FQGNSA. V lost 5 bases and J lost 9, with 17 bases in between. The CDR3 has 13 amino acids.

The chain uses TRBV18 and TRBJ2-4, with D possibly matching TRBD1 (5 bases). CDR1 is KGHSH, CDR2 LQKENI, per germline. This CDR3 contains 14 residues. The V end was cut by 3 bases, the J end by 8 bases, with 14 bases between. The CDR3 protein is CASSPLDKAYIQYF. The CDR3 DNA reads as TGTGCCAGCTCACCCCTGGACAAGGCGTACATTCAGTACTTC.

V is TRBV10-3 and J is TRBJ2-1; D may be TRBD2 (5 bases). The CDR3 runs 16 residues. Per the germline V gene, CDR1 is ENHRY and CDR2 is SYGVKD. The V gene lost 6 bases and the J gene lost 4 bases, with 19 bases spanning the gap. The CDR3 is CAISDPAGGSYNEQFF. CDR3 nucleotide sequence: TGTGCCATCAGCGATCCGGCGGGCGGGTCATACAATGAGCAGTTCTTC.

V gene TRBV7-2 combines with J gene TRBJ2-5; TRBD2 is a possible D gene (5 bases). The CDR3 is made up of 16 amino acids. Germline CDR1 SGHTA, CDR2 FQGNSA. The germline V and J ends were trimmed by 2 bases and 1 base, with 14 bases remaining between them. CDR3 nucleotides: TGTGCCAGCAGCTTATCCGGGGAGCTTTTCCAAGAGACCCAGTACTTC. Protein product: CASSLSGELFQETQYF.

This clone has a single count. V and J are TRBV2 and TRBJ1-6; D unresolved. V lost 8 bases to trimming and J lost 4 bases, with 9 bases between them. Germline V gene data show CDR1 as SNHLY and CDR2 as FYNNEI. The CDR3 consists of 13 residues. CDR3 sequence: CASVRSYNSPLHF. DNA for the CDR3: TGTGCCAGCGTGAGGTCTTATAATTCACCCCTCCACTTT.

This chain joins TRBV7-9 and TRBJ2-2, with TRBD2 as a possible D gene (7 bases). The CDR3 consists of 15 residues. Germline V CDR1 and CDR2: SEHNR, FQNEAQ (reference sequence). V was pared by 7 bases and J by 2 bases, with 14 bases between. The CDR3 loop is CASTGGKGNTGELFF. The CDR3 coding sequence is TGTGCCAGCACGGGGGGCAAAGGAAACACCGGGGAGCTGTTTTTT.

The V call is TRBV24-1, the J call TRBJ1-6; TRBD1 aligns across 9 bases. Trimming removed 4 bases from V and 7 bases from J; junction bases left unmatched: 4. The length of the CDR3 is 15 residues. CDR1 KGHDR and CDR2 SFDVKD come from the germline V gene. The DNA for the CDR3 is TGTGCCACCAGTGAGGGACAGGGATCGAATTCACCCCTCCACTTT. This translates into CATSEGQGSNSPLHF.

The V and J genes are TRBV29-1 and TRBJ1-5, with 8 bases that match TRBD1. The V segment lost 4 bases and the J segment 7 bases; nucleotides outside the gene matches: 9. Per germline, CDR1 SQVTM and CDR2 ANQGSEA. This CDR3 spans 14 amino acids. The DNA of the CDR3 is TGCAGCGTTGTATGGACAGGGCTGAACCAGCCCCAGCATTTT. Protein product: CSVVWTGLNQPQHF.

The J gene is TRBJ2-5, the V gene TRBV11-3; 7 nucleotides align to TRBD2. With 5 bases clipped from V and 10 bases from J, the junction kept 7 bases outside the gene matches. CDR1 SGHNT and CDR2 YENEEA come from the germline V gene. CDR3 length: 12 residues. The CDR3 region is CASSPPGGIQYF. DNA of the CDR3: TGTGCCAGCAGCCCCCCCGGGGGGATCCAGTACTTC. Drawing the rest from reference TRBV11-3 and TRBJ2-5, the complete variable domain is EAGVVQSPRYKIIEKKQPVAFWCNPISGHNTLYWYLQNLGQGPELLIRYENEEAVDDSQLPKDRFSAERLKGVDSTLKIQPAELGDSAVYLCASSPPGGIQYFGPGTRLLVL.

The rearrangement links TRBV4-3 to TRBJ1-2; D remains unclear. Per germline, CDR1 LGHNA and CDR2 YSLEER. V lost 3 bases and J lost 0, with 14 bases in between. The CDR3 loop spans 16 amino acids. The CDR3 DNA sequence: TGCGCCAGCAGCCAGACTATGGGAGGGCCTAACTATGGCTACACCTTC. Translating it yields CASSQTMGGPNYGYTF.

The chain has TRBV5-6 and TRBJ2-5; 9 nucleotides line up with TRBD2. The CDR3 covers 13 residues. The V segment lost 3 bases and the J segment 5 bases; nucleotides outside the gene matches: 2. The germline gives CDR1 SGHDT, CDR2 YYEEEE. The CDR3 here is CASSYSGSETQYF. The DNA of the CDR3 is TGTGCCAGCAGCTATAGCGGGAGTGAGACCCAGTACTTC.

V and J are TRBV4-3 and TRBJ2-7; TRBD2 matches at 11 bases. CDR1 is LGHNA and CDR2 is YSLEER in the germline V gene. J gave up 0 bases and V 1 base, and 11 bases lay outside the gene matches. The CDR3 consists of 19 residues. The CDR3 protein is CASSQGLAGGHLDSYEQYF. In DNA form, the CDR3 reads TGCGCCAGCAGCCAAGGCCTAGCGGGAGGCCATCTCGACTCCTACGAGCAGTACTTC.

The V and J genes are TRBV18 and TRBJ1-2; D is ambiguous. V was trimmed by 3 bases and J by 6 bases, leaving 14 bases between them. CDR1 and CDR2 (germline): KGHSH, LQKENI. The CDR3 consists of 14 residues. CDR3 sequence reads: CASSPGEGRDGYTF. In DNA, the CDR3 is TGTGCCAGCTCACCGGGAGAAGGTCGTGATGGCTACACCTTC.